A selection of T cell receptor beta chains follows, all from one sample in a study of human CD8 memory T cell subsets. TCRdb reprocessed the 5' RACE reads and keeps a single row for each CDR3 protein, giving no DNA. The sample has fewer than 7,500 distinct CDR3 sequences. Input material: CD8+ T cells from PBMCs. The receptors were gathered from a human donor in good health. Each CDR3 is given with its conserved first and last residue. Size tells how often a clone was seen (once, few, many) or the class of an expanded clone, and some rows leave it out.

clone_size,v_call,j_call,cdr3_aa
-,TRBV12-3/TRBV12-4,TRBJ1-5,CASSPPAESNQPQHF
-,TRBV11-2,TRBJ1-4,CASSSGQGIEKLFF
-,TRBV9,TRBJ1-2,CASSVRDTSWDGYTF
-,TRBV9,TRBJ1-2,CASSVAHLGTETNYGYTF
-,TRBV7-2,TRBJ1-4,CASSSRRALNEKLFF
-,TRBV27,TRBJ2-1,CASSLLLAGVNNEQFF
-,TRBV13,TRBJ1-1,CASSSSWTGRDTEAFF
-,TRBV13,TRBJ1-1,CASSLGGLAFF
-,TRBV12-3/TRBV12-4,TRBJ1-3,CASSPVKGFGNTIYF
medium-sized,TRBV2,TRBJ1-1,CASSETANTEAFF
-,TRBV27,TRBJ2-1,CASSPEQSSSYNEQFF
medium-sized,TRBV19,TRBJ2-2,CASSPAPRANTGELFF
-,TRBV12-3/TRBV12-4,TRBJ2-1,CASSPTAEQFF
-,TRBV15,TRBJ1-2,CATSRDVGANYGYTF
-,TRBV11-2,TRBJ2-3,CASSKRTSGGTDTQYF
-,TRBV7-8,TRBJ2-7,CASSRAQGAGEQYF
-,TRBV30,TRBJ2-3,CAYTQGAADTQYF
-,TRBV4-1,TRBJ2-7,CASSLGWTGSSYEQYF
-,TRBV20-1,TRBJ1-5,CSASRDSGPQHF
-,TRBV28,TRBJ2-7,CASSLGQGWEQYF
-,TRBV3-1,TRBJ2-2,CASSRRGTGELFF
-,TRBV5-1,TRBJ2-5,CASRSVYQETQYF
-,TRBV30,TRBJ2-7,CAWSVATGAYEQYF
large,TRBV28,TRBJ2-4,CASSLTGRRGDIQYF
-,TRBV7-9,TRBJ2-1,CASSLASNNEQFF
-,TRBV7-9,TRBJ2-1,CASSLGSEQFF
-,TRBV29-1,TRBJ1-2,CSIWVWDPKKANYGYTF